The 15 T cell receptor beta chains presented below share a single source sample, sequenced in a study of shared clonotypes between healthy human individuals (dated by TCRdb to the early 2020s). Library method: the immunoSEQ multiplex PCR assay. This immuneACCESS table, as held by TCRdb, lists in-frame sequences with V and J called but not all clones. Of the missing ones, under half trace to an unresolved V gene in checked studies; the others have no known cause. The sample table records 1.4 million to 1.5 million clones; roughly 96% of these occur just once. Together, the top ten hold about 1% of the sample. The sequenced material came from naive CD4+ T cells sorted from blood. The sample's cell subset or site label, in plain terms: CD45RA+ positively selected. These receptor sequences come from a man aged 25 to 40 in good health.

The chain combines TRBV19 with TRBJ2-2; 12 nucleotides agree with TRBD2. Germline V gene sequence: CDR1 LNHDA, CDR2 SQIVND (reference sequence). The CDR3 spans 16 residues. Trimming removed 9 bases from V and 5 bases from J; junction bases left unmatched: 10. The CDR3 nucleotides read TGTGCCAGCACCACCGGACTAGCGGGGAGAACCGGGGAGCTGTTTTTT. Residues: CASTTGLAGRTGELFF.

The chain combines TRBV7-2 with TRBJ1-1, with unresolved D. The CDR3 loop spans 15 amino acids. Germline V gene sequence: CDR1 SGHTA, CDR2 FQGNSA. The V and J ends lost 1 base and 5 bases respectively, with 14 bases between them. Written as DNA, the CDR3 is TGTGCCAGCAGCTTAGTGGGCACAAGAGGAACTGAAGCTTTCTTT. This codes for CASSLVGTRGTEAFF.

The CDR3 nucleotides are TGTGCCAGCTCACCGGGAGGGTTCACTGAAGCTTTCTTT. Translating gives CASSPGGFTEAFF. The chain links TRBV18 to TRBJ1-1, with unresolved D. This CDR3 spans 13 amino acids. Looked up from germline, CDR1 is KGHSH and CDR2 is LQKENI. The germline V and J ends were trimmed by 3 bases and 4 bases, with 9 bases remaining between them.

This clone was recorded once. This sequence joins TRBV2 and TRBJ2-7, with D unclear. V was shortened by 8 bases and J by 3 bases, with 8 bases between the two germline ends. The CDR3 is 11 residues long. Germline V gene sequence: CDR1 SNHLY, CDR2 FYNNEI. The CDR3 nucleotides read TGTGCCAGCGAGGACCTCTACGAGCAGTACTTC. It specifies CASEDLYEQYF.

This chain connects TRBV5-4 to TRBJ2-7; TRBD2 matches at 13 bases. Germline V gene sequence: CDR1 SGHNT, CDR2 YYREEE (reference sequence). The CDR3 extends over 16 amino acids. Germline trimming cut 0 bases from V and 6 bases from J; bases unmatched to any gene: 6. Here the CDR3 DNA reads TGTGCCAGCAGCTTGGGGTCAACTAGCGGGAGGGTCGAGCAGTACTTC. Its translation is CASSLGSTSGRVEQYF.

In this sample, this clone turned up once. This chain joins TRBV7-9 and TRBJ2-7, with TRBD2 matching 14 bases. J gave up 7 bases and V 7 bases, and 6 bases lay outside the gene matches. The germline gives CDR1 SEHNR, CDR2 FQNEAQ (reference sequence). The CDR3 contains 14 residues. CDR3 sequence: CASTSGLAGEEQYF. The CDR3 nucleotides are TGTGCCAGCACGTCGGGACTAGCGGGAGAAGAGCAGTACTTC. The full variable domain, in which reference TRBV7-9 and TRBJ2-7 provide the parts outside the CDR3, is DTGVSQNPRHKITKRGQNVTFRCDPISEHNRLYWYRQTLGQGPEFLTYFQNEAQLEKSRLLSDRFSAERPKGSFSTLEIQRTEQGDSAMYLCASTSGLAGEEQYFGPGTRLTVT.

The V and J genes are TRBV7-6 and TRBJ2-7; 10 nucleotides agree with TRBD1. V lost 5 bases and J lost 7; bases outside the gene matches: 8. Germline CDR1 reads SGHVS; CDR2 reads FNYEAQ. The CDR3 runs to 14 residues. The CDR3 DNA is TGTGCCAGCAGCCTTGGGGACAGGGGTAAAGAGCAGTACTTC. Translated: CASSLGDRGKEQYF.

The chain uses TRBV7-9 and TRBJ2-2, with TRBD2 matching over 8 bases. The junction had 14 bases not matched to a gene; V was cut back by 3 bases and J by 5 bases. Germline V gene data show CDR1 as SEHNR and CDR2 as FQNEAQ (reference sequence). CDR3 length: 18 amino acids. Here the CDR3 DNA reads TGTGCCAGCAGCTTCCGAAAAGGAAGCGGGAGAGATACCGGGGAGCTGTTTTTT. Amino acid sequence: CASSFRKGSGRDTGELFF.

The V call is TRBV19, the J call TRBJ2-7, with 12 bases that match TRBD2. Germline V gene sequence: CDR1 LNHDA, CDR2 SQIVND (reference sequence). This CDR3 has 13 amino acids. Unmatched junction bases numbered 5, after V lost 10 bases and J lost 4 bases. The CDR3 spells CATGLAGKYEQYF. The CDR3 DNA reads as TGTGCCACCGGACTAGCGGGAAAATACGAGCAGTACTTC.

As concerns this clone: Other DNA sequences in the same sample also yield this CDR3. The gene calls are TRBV5-6 and TRBJ2-7; no firm D call. Trimming removed 2 bases from V and 4 bases from J, with 4 bases in between. The CDR3 length is 11 residues. Germline CDR1 and CDR2: SGHDT and YYEEEE. CDR3 sequence: CASSFGYEQYF. CDR3 nucleotide sequence: TGTGCCAGCAGCTTTGGTTACGAGCAGTACTTC.

The rearrangement uses TRBV6-5 and TRBJ2-7; D could derive from TRBD1 or TRBD2 (5 bases each). The CDR3 has 11 amino acids. Germline-derived CDR1 and CDR2 are MNHEY and SVGAGI. V was trimmed by 7 bases and J by 11 bases, leaving 15 bases between them. DNA of the CDR3: TGTGCCAGCACGGGCAGGGCGGGCAAGTACTTC. It codes for CASTGRAGKYF.

The chain uses TRBV19 and TRBJ2-3, with 7 nucleotides matching TRBD1. Per the germline V gene, CDR1 is LNHDA and CDR2 is SQIVND (reference sequence). The length of the CDR3 is 17 residues. V was pared by 4 bases and J by 4 bases, with 14 bases of the junction left unmatched. CDR3 DNA: TGTGCCAGTAGTAGTTTCTTCGCCGGACAGGCGGCAGATACGCAGTATTTT. Translation gives CASSSFFAGQAADTQYF.

This clone has just one count. CDR3 DNA: TGTGCCAGCAGTCGGACCACAACGTCTTCGCAGTTTAATGAAAAACTGTTTTTT. It is translated as CASSRTTTSSQFNEKLFF. V usage is TRBV5-4 and J usage is TRBJ1-4, with unresolved D. Germline-derived CDR1 and CDR2 are SGHNT and YYREEE (reference sequence). The CDR3 covers 18 residues. V was shortened by 5 bases and J by 4 bases, with 24 bases between the two germline ends.

The chain employs TRBV6-1 and TRBJ2-7; 7 nucleotides align to TRBD1. Germline CDR1 and CDR2: MNHNS and SASEGT. The CDR3 runs 13 residues. V was clipped by 6 bases and J by 11 bases; unmatched bases: 13. CDR3 residues: CASSVDLRGMEYF. The DNA of the CDR3 is TGTGCCAGCAGCGTAGACCTCAGGGGGATGGAGTACTTC.

This clone was picked up one time. The chain recombines TRBV28 with TRBJ2-7, with TRBD2 identical over 7 bases. V lost 6 bases, J lost 7 bases, and 15 bases stayed unmatched. CDR3 length: 15 residues. Germline CDR1 and CDR2: MDHEN and SYDVKM. The CDR3 here is CASSGGSWGGGEQYF. As DNA, the CDR3 is TGTGCCAGCAGCGGAGGATCCTGGGGGGGTGGTGAGCAGTACTTC.